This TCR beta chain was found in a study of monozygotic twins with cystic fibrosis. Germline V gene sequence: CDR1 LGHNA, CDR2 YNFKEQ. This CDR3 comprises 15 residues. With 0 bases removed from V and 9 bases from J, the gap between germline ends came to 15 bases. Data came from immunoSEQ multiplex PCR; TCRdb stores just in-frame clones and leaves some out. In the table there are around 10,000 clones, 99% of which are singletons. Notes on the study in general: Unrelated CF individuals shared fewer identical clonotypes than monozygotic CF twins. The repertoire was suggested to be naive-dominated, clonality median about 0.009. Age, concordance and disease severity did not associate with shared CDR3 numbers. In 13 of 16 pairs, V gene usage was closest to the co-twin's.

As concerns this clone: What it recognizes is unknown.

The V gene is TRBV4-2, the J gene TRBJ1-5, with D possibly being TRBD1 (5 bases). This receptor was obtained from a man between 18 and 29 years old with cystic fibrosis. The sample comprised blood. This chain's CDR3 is CASSQDRDGIRPQHF. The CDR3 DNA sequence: TGTGCCAGCAGCCAAGATCGGGACGGCATTAGGCCCCAGCATTTT.